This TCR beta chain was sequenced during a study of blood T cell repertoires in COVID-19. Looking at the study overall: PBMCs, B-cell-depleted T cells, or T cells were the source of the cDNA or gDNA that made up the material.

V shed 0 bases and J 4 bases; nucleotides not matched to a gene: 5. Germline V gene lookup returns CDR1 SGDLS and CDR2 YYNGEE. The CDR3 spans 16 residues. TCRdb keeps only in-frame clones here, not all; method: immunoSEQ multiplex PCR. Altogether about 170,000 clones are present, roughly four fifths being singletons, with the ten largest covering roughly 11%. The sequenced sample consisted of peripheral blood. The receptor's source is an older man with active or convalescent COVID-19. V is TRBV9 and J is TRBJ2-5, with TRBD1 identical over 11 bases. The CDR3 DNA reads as TGTGCCAGCAGCGTAGGGGGACAGGGGGTTTCAGAGACCCAGTACTTC. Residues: CASSVGGQGVSETQYF. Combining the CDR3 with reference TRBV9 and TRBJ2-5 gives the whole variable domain DSGVTQTPKHLITATGQRVTLRCSPRSGDLSVYWYQQSLDQGLQFLIQYYNGEERAKGNILERFSAQQFPDLHSELNLSSLELGDSALYFCASSVGGQGVSETQYFGPGTRLLVL.